This is a list of T cell receptor beta chains from one sample in a study of somatic mutations in cytotoxic T cells in rheumatoid arthritis. Method: immunoSEQ multiplex PCR; TCRdb's copy keeps in-frame clones and lacks some. The sample includes more than 9,000 clones, roughly 79% seen only once; the top ten take around 33%. The sequencing sample was made of CD8+ T cells sorted from blood. The receptors come from an adult with rheumatoid arthritis. The CDR3 runs from the conserved cysteine through the conserved F or W. The D gene is left open where the match is weak. Not every row has a clone size; where given, it reads once, few, many or a size class.

cdr3_nt: TGCAGCTACCGGACAGGCGATGCCTACGAGCAGTACTTC
cdr3_aa: CSYRTGDAYEQYF
clone_size: -
j_call: TRBJ2-7
d_call: TRBD1
v_call: TRBV29-1

cdr3_nt: TGTGCCAGCAGTTCCCGGACAGGGGCTTATTCACCCCTCCACTTT
cdr3_aa: CASSSRTGAYSPLHF
clone_size: -
j_call: TRBJ1-6
d_call: TRBD1
v_call: TRBV27

cdr3_nt: TGTGCCAGCAGCCCAGGTGAGGGTTTGGGAGCTGAAGCTTTCTTT
cdr3_aa: CASSPGEGLGAEAFF
clone_size: -
j_call: TRBJ1-1
d_call: -
v_call: TRBV11-2

cdr3_nt: TGTGCCAGCAGTTTGCCGGGGCTGGGCACTGAAGCTTTCTTT
cdr3_aa: CASSLPGLGTEAFF
clone_size: -
j_call: TRBJ1-1
d_call: -
v_call: TRBV27

cdr3_nt: TGTGCCAGCAGTGGGGGCTGGGCTGATGAAAAACTGTTTTTT
cdr3_aa: CASSGGWADEKLFF
clone_size: -
j_call: TRBJ1-4
d_call: -
v_call: TRBV6-1

cdr3_nt: TGTGCCAGCAGCTTATCGTCAGGGTCCGGCTACACCTTC
cdr3_aa: CASSLSSGSGYTF
clone_size: once
j_call: TRBJ1-2
d_call: -
v_call: TRBV9

cdr3_nt: TGTGCCAGCAGCTTAGCGTACTTCTCCGAAGCTTTCTTT
cdr3_aa: CASSLAYFSEAFF
clone_size: -
j_call: TRBJ1-1
d_call: -
v_call: TRBV7-6

cdr3_nt: TGTGCCAGCAGCTCCAGAACAGGGGACGCTTTCTTT
cdr3_aa: CASSSRTGDAFF
clone_size: few
j_call: TRBJ1-1
d_call: TRBD1
v_call: TRBV11-3

cdr3_nt: TGTGCCAGCAGCTCCGTAGGAGGGGGGCTGAACGAGCAGTACTTC
cdr3_aa: CASSSVGGGLNEQYF
clone_size: -
j_call: TRBJ2-7
d_call: -
v_call: TRBV7-9

cdr3_nt: TGTGCCAGCAGCTCCCGGGGAAACCCGTACCAAGAGACCCAGTACTTC
cdr3_aa: CASSSRGNPYQETQYF
clone_size: -
j_call: TRBJ2-5
d_call: -
v_call: TRBV11-2

cdr3_nt: TGTGCCAGCAGCAAAATGCGGGGGCGCAACTATGGCTACACCTTC
cdr3_aa: CASSKMRGRNYGYTF
clone_size: -
j_call: TRBJ1-2
d_call: -
v_call: TRBV21-1

cdr3_nt: TGTGCCAGCAGCTTTTACCAACCGAACACCGGGGAGCTGTTTTTT
cdr3_aa: CASSFYQPNTGELFF
clone_size: once
j_call: TRBJ2-2
d_call: -
v_call: TRBV13

cdr3_nt: TGTGCCAGCAGCTTAGATTCCTTGCAGGCCGTGAACACTGAAGCTTTCTTT
cdr3_aa: CASSLDSLQAVNTEAFF
clone_size: -
j_call: TRBJ1-1
d_call: -
v_call: TRBV7-2

cdr3_nt: TGCGCCAGCAGCTTGGGGACAGGGGGTTTTAATGAAAAACTGTTTTTT
cdr3_aa: CASSLGTGGFNEKLFF
clone_size: -
j_call: TRBJ1-4
d_call: TRBD1
v_call: TRBV5-1

cdr3_nt: TGTGCCAGCAGCGTAGGGACTAGCGGGGGGCTGGGCTCCTACAATGAGCAGTTCTTC
cdr3_aa: CASSVGTSGGLGSYNEQFF
clone_size: -
j_call: TRBJ2-1
d_call: TRBD2
v_call: TRBV9

cdr3_nt: TGTGCCAGCAGTCATTTACCCCAGGCTGAAGCTTTCTTT
cdr3_aa: CASSHLPQAEAFF
clone_size: -
j_call: TRBJ1-1
d_call: -
v_call: TRBV7-9

cdr3_nt: TGTGCCAGCGGAAGGACGACTGAAGCTTTCTTT
cdr3_aa: CASGRTTEAFF
clone_size: -
j_call: TRBJ1-1
d_call: -
v_call: TRBV7-9

cdr3_nt: TGCGCCAGCAGCTCTGGACTAGCGGGGGGGCGTGACGAGACCCAGTACTTC
cdr3_aa: CASSSGLAGGRDETQYF
clone_size: -
j_call: TRBJ2-5
d_call: TRBD2
v_call: TRBV5-1

cdr3_nt: TGCGCCAGCAGCTTGGGTACAGGGTCCACTGAAGCTTTCTTT
cdr3_aa: CASSLGTGSTEAFF
clone_size: -
j_call: TRBJ1-1
d_call: -
v_call: TRBV5-1

cdr3_nt: TGTGCCAGCAGCTTGGCAGAGTACGAGCAGTACTTC
cdr3_aa: CASSLAEYEQYF
clone_size: -
j_call: TRBJ2-7
d_call: -
v_call: TRBV5-5

cdr3_nt: TGTGCCAGCAGTTTCCCCGGGACAGTCATAGCTTTCTTT
cdr3_aa: CASSFPGTVIAFF
clone_size: -
j_call: TRBJ1-1
d_call: TRBD1
v_call: TRBV27

cdr3_nt: TGTGCCAGCAGTTTAAGCAGTCAAGGCTATGGCTACACCTTC
cdr3_aa: CASSLSSQGYGYTF
clone_size: -
j_call: TRBJ1-2
d_call: -
v_call: TRBV28

cdr3_nt: TGCGCCAGCAGCCAAGGGGACAGGGTGTACGAGCAGTACTTC
cdr3_aa: CASSQGDRVYEQYF
clone_size: -
j_call: TRBJ2-7
d_call: TRBD1
v_call: TRBV4-1

cdr3_nt: TGTGCCAGTAGTCTTGGGGGGTCCACCGGGGAGCTGTTTTTT
cdr3_aa: CASSLGGSTGELFF
clone_size: once
j_call: TRBJ2-2
d_call: -
v_call: TRBV19

cdr3_nt: TGTGCCAGCAGTTTAGGGTCACAAGAGACCCAGTACTTC
cdr3_aa: CASSLGSQETQYF
clone_size: -
j_call: TRBJ2-5
d_call: -
v_call: TRBV27

cdr3_nt: TGCAGCGTTGAACGGCTGGATTACAATGAGCAGTTCTTC
cdr3_aa: CSVERLDYNEQFF
clone_size: -
j_call: TRBJ2-1
d_call: -
v_call: TRBV29-1

cdr3_nt: TGTGCCAGCCTCAAAAGGGCAATATGGGCAGGGGATACGCAGTATTTT
cdr3_aa: CASLKRAIWAGDTQYF
clone_size: -
j_call: TRBJ2-3
d_call: -
v_call: TRBV2

cdr3_nt: TGTGCCAGCAGATCCATAGACGGTAGCTCCTACAATGAGCAGTTCTTC
cdr3_aa: CASRSIDGSSYNEQFF
clone_size: medium-sized
j_call: TRBJ2-1
d_call: -
v_call: TRBV7-3

cdr3_nt: TGTGCCAGCAGCTTGGCGGCAGGGGCAAGGACCGGGGAGCTGTTTTTT
cdr3_aa: CASSLAAGARTGELFF
clone_size: once
j_call: TRBJ2-2
d_call: -
v_call: TRBV5-4

cdr3_nt: TGTGCTAGTGGTTCGCCTGGCGTGGACAGACACTATGGCTACACCTTC
cdr3_aa: CASGSPGVDRHYGYTF
clone_size: -
j_call: TRBJ1-2
d_call: -
v_call: TRBV12-5

cdr3_nt: TGCACCAGCAGCCAATGGGACAGGGAGGCGAATCAGCCCCAGCATTTT
cdr3_aa: CTSSQWDREANQPQHF
clone_size: -
j_call: TRBJ1-5
d_call: -
v_call: TRBV1

cdr3_nt: TGTGCCAGCTCAGGGGGATCAGGTGGAAACACCATATATTTT
cdr3_aa: CASSGGSGGNTIYF
clone_size: -
j_call: TRBJ1-3
d_call: -
v_call: TRBV18

cdr3_nt: TGTGCCAGCAGTTTAAGACAGACGGGGGAAAAACTGTTTTTT
cdr3_aa: CASSLRQTGEKLFF
clone_size: -
j_call: TRBJ1-4
d_call: -
v_call: TRBV27

cdr3_nt: TGCGCCAGCAGCACCGGACAGGGTATCATTTCAGCTTTCTTT
cdr3_aa: CASSTGQGIISAFF
clone_size: -
j_call: TRBJ1-1
d_call: TRBD1
v_call: TRBV5-1

cdr3_nt: TGTGCCACCGCCGGCGACAAGGACTATGGCTACACCTTC
cdr3_aa: CATAGDKDYGYTF
clone_size: few
j_call: TRBJ1-2
d_call: -
v_call: TRBV7-9

cdr3_nt: TGTGCCAGCAGTGAAGTTAGCGGGAGCTCCTACGAGCAGTACTTC
cdr3_aa: CASSEVSGSSYEQYF
clone_size: -
j_call: TRBJ2-7
d_call: TRBD2
v_call: TRBV6-1

cdr3_nt: TGTGCCAGCAGTTTAAGCGACACAGATACGCAGTATTTT
cdr3_aa: CASSLSDTDTQYF
clone_size: -
j_call: TRBJ2-3
d_call: -
v_call: TRBV28

cdr3_nt: TGTGCCAGCAGCGGGATGGGGGAGACTTCCTACAATGAGCAGTTCTTC
cdr3_aa: CASSGMGETSYNEQFF
clone_size: -
j_call: TRBJ2-1
d_call: -
v_call: TRBV5-4

cdr3_nt: TGTGCCAGCAGTTCGGGGCCGACAGGGGGCTCATTGATGCGTCTCACTGAAGCTTTCTTT
cdr3_aa: CASSSGPTGGSLMRLTEAFF
clone_size: -
j_call: TRBJ1-1
d_call: TRBD1
v_call: TRBV7-3

cdr3_nt: TGTGCCAGCAGTAATGCGGGGGCGGGCTATGGCTACACCTTC
cdr3_aa: CASSNAGAGYGYTF
clone_size: -
j_call: TRBJ1-2
d_call: -
v_call: TRBV28

cdr3_nt: TGTGCCAGCAGCCCGCGGGCGGGGACAGCAAATGAAAAACTGTTTTTT
cdr3_aa: CASSPRAGTANEKLFF
clone_size: -
j_call: TRBJ1-4
d_call: TRBD1
v_call: TRBV7-8

cdr3_nt: TGTGCCAGCAGTCCGGACAGTCCGAACACCGGGGAGCTGTTTTTT
cdr3_aa: CASSPDSPNTGELFF
clone_size: few
j_call: TRBJ2-2
d_call: -
v_call: TRBV6-4

cdr3_nt: TGTGCCAGCAGCGATCCGGGAGGCCCAAAGTCTGAAGAGACCCAGTACTTC
cdr3_aa: CASSDPGGPKSEETQYF
clone_size: -
j_call: TRBJ2-5
d_call: TRBD2
v_call: TRBV7-8

cdr3_nt: TGCGCCAGCAGCCAAGGACCCTACAATGAGCAGTTCTTC
cdr3_aa: CASSQGPYNEQFF
clone_size: once
j_call: TRBJ2-1
d_call: -
v_call: TRBV4-1